What follows is one T cell receptor (beta chain) and its context. The data are from a study of T-cell reconstitution after alpha-beta-depleted transplantation in children. The CDR3 runs to 16 residues. J gave up 5 bases and V 0 bases, and 11 bases lay outside the gene matches. The V gene's germline CDR1 is DFQATT and CDR2 SNEGSKA (reference sequence). Preparation of the TCRbeta library used unique molecular identifiers. One entry per CDR3 protein, called by TCRdb with MiXCR from the PCR reads. The sample shows hundreds of thousands of distinct CDR3 sequences, about an eighth of them seen only once. The sequenced sample was PBMCs, obtained before TCRalphabeta/CD19-depleted stem cell transplant. The source is a girl aged 2-10 years with congenital amegakaryocytic thrombocytopenia, due to receive a stem cell transplant. The chain uses TRBV20-1 and TRBJ2-7, with TRBD1 matching over 9 bases. The CDR3 spells CSARDLQGQGINEQYF. Here the CDR3 DNA reads TGCAGTGCTAGAGATCTTCAGGGACAGGGAATAAACGAGCAGTACTTC.